This T cell receptor (beta chain) was sequenced during a study of neurological immune-mediated disorders. With 4 bases removed from V and 0 bases from J, the gap between germline ends came to 9 bases. Per germline, CDR1 MGHRA and CDR2 YSYEKL. This CDR3 spans 14 amino acids. This clonotype was recorded many times. Time point noted: longitudinal time-point 1 (baseline). The method for making cDNA was 5'RACE, and it used 10-nucleotide random UMIs. MiXCR, applied by TCRdb to the 5' RACE reads, yields one record per CDR3 protein. The sample includes 60,000 to 90,000 distinct CDR3 sequences, roughly 10% of them seen just once.

This TCR was sampled from a man aged 25-45 years in good health. The sequenced material came from PBMCs. This chain joins TRBV4-1 and TRBJ1-1; D uncertain. The CDR3 bases are TGCGCCAGCAGCCCTCGGAACATGAACACTGAAGCTTTCTTT. The encoded protein is CASSPRNMNTEAFF.